The 20 T cell receptor beta chains below come from one sample, sequenced in a study of OX40 agonist ivuxolimab in advanced cancers. The repertoire was sequenced with immunoSEQ multiplex PCR; TCRdb's copy has only in-frame clones and lacks some. The sample yields 65,000 to 95,000 clones, 85% to 90% seen once. The sample here was CD4+ or CD8+ T cells sorted from blood, taken in a trial of the OX40 agonist ivuxolimab. The receptors were gathered from an adult with an advanced solid tumor such as melanoma, head and neck, liver or kidney cancer.

This clone showed up just a few times. The rearrangement joins TRBV10-3 to TRBJ1-3, with a tentative D call TRBD1 (5 bases). Germline assignment: CDR1 ENHRY and CDR2 SYGVKD. CDR3 length: 14 amino acids. Trimming pared 7 bases from V and 0 bases from J, leaving 10 bases between. The CDR3 DNA is TGTGCCATCAAGCCAGGGTACTCTGGAAACACCATATATTTT. It translates to CAIKPGYSGNTIYF.

The chain combines TRBV6-1 with TRBJ1-5; 9 positions agree with TRBD1. V gave up 6 bases and J gave up 6 bases; unmatched junction bases: 9. The CDR3 consists of 15 residues. Germline V gene lookup returns CDR1 MNHNS and CDR2 SASEGT. The DNA of the CDR3 is TGTGCCAGCAGACTTAAACAGGGGGCGAGTCAGCCCCAGCATTTT. Encoded protein: CASRLKQGASQPQHF.

V and J are TRBV5-1 and TRBJ2-2; 7 bases fit TRBD2. After removal of 3 bases from V and 7 bases from J, the junction contained 6 bases not matched to a gene. Germline values: CDR1 SGHRS, CDR2 YFSETQ. The CDR3 runs to 14 residues. This CDR3 is CASSWLAVSGELFF. The CDR3 nucleotides are TGCGCCAGCAGCTGGCTAGCGGTTAGCGGGGAGCTGTTTTTT.

The chain employs TRBV10-1 and TRBJ1-5; the D is unclear. The V end was cut by 0 bases, the J end by 5 bases, with 2 bases between. Germline values: CDR1 WNHNN, CDR2 SYGVQD (reference sequence). CDR3 length: 12 amino acids. CDR3 DNA: TGCGCCAGCAGTGAGTCATATCAGCCCCAGCATTTT. Amino acid sequence: CASSESYQPQHF.

The V call is TRBV2, the J call TRBJ2-2, with D perhaps matching TRBD1 (5 bases). The CDR3 is 15 amino acids. Trimming left V 7 bases short and J 0 bases short, with 12 bases between. Germline CDR1 reads SNHLY; CDR2 reads FYNNEI. Here the CDR3 reads CASTEQTANTGELFF. CDR3 coding DNA: TGTGCCAGCACAGAGCAGACAGCGAACACCGGGGAGCTGTTTTTT.

V usage is TRBV6-5 and J usage is TRBJ2-7; maybe TRBD2 (7 bases). The CDR3 sequence is 15 residues long. Trimming stripped 5 bases from V and 3 bases from J, with 17 bases between. Germline V CDR1 and CDR2: MNHEY, SVGAGI. CDR3 region: CASSLSGGADYEQYF. In nucleotides, the CDR3 is TGTGCCAGCAGTCTCAGTGGGGGGGCCGACTACGAGCAGTACTTC.

CDR3: CASSLERDEQFF. CDR3 nucleotides: TGTGCCAGCAGCTTAGAGAGGGATGAGCAGTTCTTC. The J gene is TRBJ2-1, the V gene TRBV11-1, with a weak D call TRBD2 (5 bases). The length of the CDR3 is 12 residues. V was trimmed by 1 base and J by 8 bases, leaving 6 bases between them. Germline V gives CDR1 SGHAT, CDR2 FQDESV (reference sequence). Complete variable domain (other parts from reference TRBV11-1 and TRBJ2-1): EAEVAQSPRYKITEKSQAVAFWCDPISGHATLYWYRQILGQGPELLVQFQDESVVDDSQLPKDRFSAERLKGVDSTLKIQPAELGDSAMYLCASSLERDEQFFGPGTRLTVL.

This clone was detected once. V gene TRBV28 combines with J gene TRBJ2-3, with 9 bases that match TRBD1. Trimming cost V 6 bases and J 7 bases; bases outside gene matches: 14. The CDR3 contains 16 residues. Per germline, CDR1 MDHEN and CDR2 SYDVKM. The CDR3 region has the DNA TGTGCCAGCAGCAAAACAGGGGGCCTGCCTCCAAATACGCAGTATTTT. Amino acid sequence: CASSKTGGLPPNTQYF.

This clone was recorded a few times. The chain combines TRBV2 with TRBJ2-1; the D gene is possibly TRBD2 (5 bases). V lost 0 bases, J lost 10 bases, and 10 bases lay in between. Germline V CDR1 and CDR2: SNHLY, FYNNEI. This CDR3 comprises 13 residues. The CDR3 is CASSEAVLAEQFF. In DNA, the CDR3 is TGTGCCAGCAGTGAAGCGGTATTAGCGGAGCAGTTCTTC.

The V and J genes are TRBV7-6 and TRBJ2-5, with 7 bases lining up with TRBD1. The trim removed 1 base at V and 4 bases at J, leaving 3 bases unmatched. This CDR3 region has 14 residues. The germline V gene encodes CDR1 SGHVS and CDR2 FNYEAQ. The CDR3 coding sequence is TGTGCCAGCAGCTTAGAGGGGGCTCGAGAGACCCAGTACTTC. Its protein product is CASSLEGARETQYF.

V gene TRBV5-4 combines with J gene TRBJ1-4; D uncertain. Deletions cut 0 bases from V and 11 bases from J, with 11 bases between. The CDR3 covers 13 residues. Germline assignment: CDR1 SGHNT and CDR2 YYREEE (reference sequence). The chain's CDR3 is CASSLGDSWKLFF. The DNA of the CDR3 is TGTGCCAGCAGCTTGGGAGATAGCTGGAAACTGTTTTTT.

This chain connects TRBV7-2 to TRBJ1-6; perhaps TRBD1 as D (5 bases). The V gene's germline CDR1 is SGHTA and CDR2 FQGNSA. V lost 5 bases to trimming and J lost 1 base, with 18 bases between them. This CDR3 comprises 18 residues. Here the CDR3 reads CASSPLPDAGSYNSPLHF. Here the CDR3 DNA reads TGTGCCAGCAGCCCCCTGCCGGACGCAGGGTCCTATAATTCACCCCTCCACTTT.

A few counts support this clone. The chain uses TRBV2 and TRBJ1-2; a possible D gene is TRBD1 (6 bases). V lost 4 bases, J lost 6 bases, and 12 bases lay in between. CDR3 length: 13 amino acids. Germline V gene data show CDR1 as SNHLY and CDR2 as FYNNEI. CDR3 amino acids: CASSAGQTNGYTF. The CDR3 DNA reads TGTGCCAGCAGTGCCGGACAGACTAATGGCTACACCTTC.

The rearrangement joins TRBV19 to TRBJ1-5; 7 nucleotides align to TRBD1. Germline-derived CDR1 and CDR2 are LNHDA and SQIVND (reference sequence). V was pared by 4 bases and J by 3 bases, with 12 bases of the junction left unmatched. The CDR3 runs 17 residues. CDR3 coding DNA: TGTGCCAGTAGTAGACCCAACAGGGGCGACGTCAATCAGCCCCAGCATTTT. It encodes CASSRPNRGDVNQPQHF.

A single count supports this clone. V usage is TRBV18 and J usage is TRBJ2-1; the D gene is possibly TRBD2 (7 bases). The CDR3 length is 15 residues. V was clipped by 7 bases and J by 5 bases, with 18 bases between them. CDR1 KGHSH and CDR2 LQKENI come from the germline V gene. As DNA, the CDR3 is TGTGCCAGCTTACCGTGGGGGGGCGGCCACAATGAGCAGTTCTTC. Translating gives CASLPWGGGHNEQFF.

This clone was seen a single time. The J gene is TRBJ1-5, the V gene TRBV6-5; the match to TRBD1 covers 8 bases. CDR3 length equals 15 residues. Germline-derived CDR1 and CDR2 are MNHEY and SVGAGI. The J segment lost 5 bases and the V segment lost 2 bases, leaving 5 bases of the junction unmatched. The CDR3, as DNA: TGTGCCAGCAGTTACGGACAGGGTGGTGATCAGCCCCAGCATTTT. Translated, it gives CASSYGQGGDQPQHF.

The V and J genes are TRBV5-4 and TRBJ2-5; D is ambiguous. V shed 0 bases and J shed 1 base, with 7 bases lying between them. The CDR3 length is 14 residues. In germline, CDR1 is SGHNT, CDR2 YYREEE (reference sequence). CDR3 in DNA: TGTGCCAGCAGCTTGGAGGCGGTCCAAGAGACCCAGTACTTC. Translated: CASSLEAVQETQYF. Using reference TRBV5-4 and TRBJ2-5 for the parts outside the CDR3, the full variable domain is ETGVTQSPTHLIKTRGQQVTLRCSSQSGHNTVSWYQQALGQGPQFIFQYYREEENGRGNFPPRFSGLQFPNYSSELNVNALELDDSALYLCASSLEAVQETQYFGPGTRLLVL.

V and J are TRBV7-3 and TRBJ1-1; D is ambiguous. The V gene lost 5 bases and the J gene lost 4 bases, with 20 bases spanning the gap. The CDR3 covers 16 residues. Germline V lookup: CDR1 SGHTA, CDR2 FQGTGA. CDR3 sequence: CASSPRTLAVGTEAFF. CDR3 sequence (DNA): TGTGCCAGCAGCCCAAGGACGCTAGCCGTGGGCACTGAAGCTTTCTTT.

J is TRBJ2-4 and V is TRBV7-2, with D possibly being TRBD1 (6 bases). The V end lost 5 bases, the J end lost 7 bases, and 9 bases lay between the germline ends. CDR3 size: 12 residues. Germline V gene lookup returns CDR1 SGHTA and CDR2 FQGNSA. CDR3 protein: CASSPGQNIQYF. DNA for the CDR3: TGTGCCAGCAGCCCAGGACAGAACATTCAGTACTTC.

The V gene is TRBV27, the J gene TRBJ2-1; the D is unclear. The CDR3 length is 14 residues. Germline V gives CDR1 MNHEY, CDR2 SMNVEV (reference sequence). V was trimmed by 6 bases and J by 6 bases, leaving 15 bases between them. The CDR3 nucleotides read TGTGCCAGCAGCCCCCTTGTTGGGTCCAATGAGCAGTTCTTC. This translates into CASSPLVGSNEQFF.